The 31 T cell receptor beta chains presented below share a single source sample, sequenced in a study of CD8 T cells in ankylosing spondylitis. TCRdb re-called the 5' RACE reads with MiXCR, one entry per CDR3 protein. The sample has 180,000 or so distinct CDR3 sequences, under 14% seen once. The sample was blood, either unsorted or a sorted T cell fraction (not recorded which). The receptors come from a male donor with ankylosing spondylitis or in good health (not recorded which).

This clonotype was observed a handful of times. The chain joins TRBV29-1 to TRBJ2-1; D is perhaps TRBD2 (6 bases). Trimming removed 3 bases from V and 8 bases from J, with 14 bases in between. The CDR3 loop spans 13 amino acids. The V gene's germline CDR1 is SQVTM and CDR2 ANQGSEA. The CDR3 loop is CSVDTGVRDEQFF. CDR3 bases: TGCAGCGTTGATACGGGGGTCAGGGATGAGCAGTTCTTC.

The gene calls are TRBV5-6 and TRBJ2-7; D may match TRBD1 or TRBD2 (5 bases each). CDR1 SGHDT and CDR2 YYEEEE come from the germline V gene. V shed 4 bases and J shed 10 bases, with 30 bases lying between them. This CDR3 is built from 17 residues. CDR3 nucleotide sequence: TGTGCCAGCAGCCAACCTACCTCGGGACCCTTAATAACGAGTCAGTACTTC. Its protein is CASSQPTSGPLITSQYF.

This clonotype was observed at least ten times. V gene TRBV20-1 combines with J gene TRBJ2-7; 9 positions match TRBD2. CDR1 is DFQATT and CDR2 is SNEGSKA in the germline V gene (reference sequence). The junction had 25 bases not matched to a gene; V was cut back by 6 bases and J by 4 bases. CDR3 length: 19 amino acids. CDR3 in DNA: TGCAGTGCCAGGAACTGGACTCCCGGGACTAGCCGTCTTAGGTACGAGCAGTACTTC. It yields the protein CSARNWTPGTSRLRYEQYF.

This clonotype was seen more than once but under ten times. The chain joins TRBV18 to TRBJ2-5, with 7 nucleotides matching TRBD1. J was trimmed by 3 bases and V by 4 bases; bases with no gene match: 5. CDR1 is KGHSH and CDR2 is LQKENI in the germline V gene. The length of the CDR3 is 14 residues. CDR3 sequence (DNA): TGTGCCAGCTCACTTCGCGGACAGGAAGAGACCCAGTACTTC. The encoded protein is CASSLRGQEETQYF.

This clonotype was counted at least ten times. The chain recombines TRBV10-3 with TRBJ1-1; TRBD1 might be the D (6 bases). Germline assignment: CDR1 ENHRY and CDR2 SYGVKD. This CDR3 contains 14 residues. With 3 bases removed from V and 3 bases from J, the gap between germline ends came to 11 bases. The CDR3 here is CAISEWDTDTEAFF. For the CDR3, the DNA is TGTGCCATCAGTGAATGGGACACGGACACTGAAGCTTTCTTT.

The CDR3 is CASSLTGSGANVLTF. In nucleotides, the CDR3 is TGCGCCAGCAGCTTGACGGGCTCTGGGGCCAACGTCCTGACTTTC. The chain employs TRBV5-1 and TRBJ2-6; D gene ambiguous. Germline CDR1 SGHRS, CDR2 YFSETQ. This CDR3 contains 15 residues. V lost 1 base and J lost 0, with 5 bases in between.

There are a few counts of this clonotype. CDR3 coding DNA: TGTGCCAGCAGCCGCCTTTCCACAGATACGCAGTATTTT. Translated: CASSRLSTDTQYF. This chain links TRBV11-2 with TRBJ2-3; no firm D call. The CDR3 runs to 13 residues. Germline lookup yields CDR1 SGHAT and CDR2 FQNNGV. Deletions cut 5 bases from V and 2 bases from J, with 8 bases between.

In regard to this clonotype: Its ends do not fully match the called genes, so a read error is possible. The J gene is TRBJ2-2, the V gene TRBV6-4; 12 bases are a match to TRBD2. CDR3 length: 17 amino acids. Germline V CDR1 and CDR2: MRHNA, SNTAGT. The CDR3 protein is CASLRLAGETNTGQLFF. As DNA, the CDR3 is TGTGCCAGCCTGAGACTAGCGGGGGAGACGAACACCGGGCAGCTGTTTTTT.

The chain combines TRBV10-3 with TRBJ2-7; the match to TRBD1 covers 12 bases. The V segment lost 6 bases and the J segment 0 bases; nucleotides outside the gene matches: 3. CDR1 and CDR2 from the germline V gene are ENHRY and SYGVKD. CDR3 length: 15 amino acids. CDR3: CAIRGDRGPSYEQYF. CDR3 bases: TGTGCCATCAGGGGGGACAGGGGGCCCTCCTACGAGCAGTACTTC.

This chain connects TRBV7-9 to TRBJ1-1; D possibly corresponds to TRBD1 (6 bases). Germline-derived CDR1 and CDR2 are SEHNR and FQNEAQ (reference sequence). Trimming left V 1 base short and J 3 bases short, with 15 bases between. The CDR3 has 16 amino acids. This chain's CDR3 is CASSLESRGWDTEAFF. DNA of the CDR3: TGTGCCAGCAGCTTAGAATCCAGGGGATGGGACACTGAAGCTTTCTTT. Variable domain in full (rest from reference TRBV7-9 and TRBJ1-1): DTGVSQNPRHKITKRGQNVTFRCDPISEHNRLYWYRQTLGQGPEFLTYFQNEAQLEKSRLLSDRFSAERPKGSFSTLEIQRTEQGDSAMYLCASSLESRGWDTEAFFGQGTRLTVV.

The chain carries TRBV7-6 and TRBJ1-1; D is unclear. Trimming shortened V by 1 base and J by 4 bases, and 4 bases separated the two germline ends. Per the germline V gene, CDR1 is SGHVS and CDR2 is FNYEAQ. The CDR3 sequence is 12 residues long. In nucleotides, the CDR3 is TGTGCCAGCAGCTTAGACCTCACTGAAGCTTTCTTT. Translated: CASSLDLTEAFF.

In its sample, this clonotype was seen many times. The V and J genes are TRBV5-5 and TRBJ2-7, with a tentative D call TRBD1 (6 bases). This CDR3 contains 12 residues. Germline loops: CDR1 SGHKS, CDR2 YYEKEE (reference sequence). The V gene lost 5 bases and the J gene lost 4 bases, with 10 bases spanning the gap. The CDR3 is CASRRDRYEQYF. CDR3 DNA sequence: TGTGCCAGCAGACGAGACAGGTACGAGCAGTACTTC.

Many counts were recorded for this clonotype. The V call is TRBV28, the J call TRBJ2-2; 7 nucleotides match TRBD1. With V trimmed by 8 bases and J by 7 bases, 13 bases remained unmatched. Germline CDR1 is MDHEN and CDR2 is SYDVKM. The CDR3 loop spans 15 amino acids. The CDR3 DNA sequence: TGTGCCAGCGGGTCCTTCGGCAGGGGGTACGGGGAGCTGTTTTTT. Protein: CASGSFGRGYGELFF.

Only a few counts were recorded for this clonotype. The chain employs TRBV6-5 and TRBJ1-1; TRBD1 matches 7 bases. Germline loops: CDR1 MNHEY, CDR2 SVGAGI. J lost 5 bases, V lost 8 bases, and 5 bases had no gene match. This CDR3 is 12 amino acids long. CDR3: CASSGGFTEAFF. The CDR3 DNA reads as TGTGCCAGCTCAGGGGGTTTTACTGAAGCTTTCTTT.

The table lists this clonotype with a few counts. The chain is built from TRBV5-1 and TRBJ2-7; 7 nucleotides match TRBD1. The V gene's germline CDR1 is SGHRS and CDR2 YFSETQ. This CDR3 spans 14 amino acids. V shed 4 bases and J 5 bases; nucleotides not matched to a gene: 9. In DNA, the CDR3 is TGCGCCAGCAGCCAGACAGGGCCAGTCAACGAGCAGTACTTC. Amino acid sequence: CASSQTGPVNEQYF.

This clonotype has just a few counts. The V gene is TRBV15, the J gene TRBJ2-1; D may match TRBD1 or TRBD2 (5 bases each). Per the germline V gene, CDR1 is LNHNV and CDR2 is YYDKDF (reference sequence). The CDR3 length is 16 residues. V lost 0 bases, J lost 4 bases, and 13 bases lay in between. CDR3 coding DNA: TGTGCCACCAGCAGAGATCGCCGGGACGCATACAATGAGCAGTTCTTC. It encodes CATSRDRRDAYNEQFF.

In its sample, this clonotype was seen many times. The DNA of the CDR3 is TGTGCCACCGTCGACAGGGGGCGGACCGGGGAGCTGTTTTTT. Its translation is CATVDRGRTGELFF. The V gene is TRBV10-3, the J gene TRBJ2-2; 10 nucleotides align to TRBD1. This CDR3 spans 14 amino acids. The germline V gene encodes CDR1 ENHRY and CDR2 SYGVKD. V lost 10 bases and J lost 5; bases outside the gene matches: 7.

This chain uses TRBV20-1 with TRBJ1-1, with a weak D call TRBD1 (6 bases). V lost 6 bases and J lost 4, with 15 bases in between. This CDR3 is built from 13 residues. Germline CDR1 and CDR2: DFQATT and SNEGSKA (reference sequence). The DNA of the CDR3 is TGCAGTGCCCCCACAGGGTTAGGCACTGAAGCTTTCTTT. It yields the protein CSAPTGLGTEAFF.

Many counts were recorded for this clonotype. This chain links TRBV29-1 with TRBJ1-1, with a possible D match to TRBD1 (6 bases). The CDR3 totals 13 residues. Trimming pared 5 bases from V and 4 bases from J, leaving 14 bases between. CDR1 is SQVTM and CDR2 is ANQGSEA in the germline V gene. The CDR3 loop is CSVTPQGPTEAFF. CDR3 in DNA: TGCAGCGTTACTCCACAGGGACCCACTGAAGCTTTCTTT.

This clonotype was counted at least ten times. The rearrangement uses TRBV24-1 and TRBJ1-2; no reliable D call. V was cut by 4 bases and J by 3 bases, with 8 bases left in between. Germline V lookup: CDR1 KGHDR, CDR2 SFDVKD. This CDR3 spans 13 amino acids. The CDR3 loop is CATSDLQDYGYTF. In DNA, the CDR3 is TGTGCCACCAGTGACCTGCAAGACTATGGCTACACCTTC.

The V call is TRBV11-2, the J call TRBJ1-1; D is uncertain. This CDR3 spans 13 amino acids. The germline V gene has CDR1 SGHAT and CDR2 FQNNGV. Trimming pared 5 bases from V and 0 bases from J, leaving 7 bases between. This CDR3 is CASSVQLNTEAFF. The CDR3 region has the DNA TGTGCCAGCAGCGTTCAACTGAACACTGAAGCTTTCTTT.

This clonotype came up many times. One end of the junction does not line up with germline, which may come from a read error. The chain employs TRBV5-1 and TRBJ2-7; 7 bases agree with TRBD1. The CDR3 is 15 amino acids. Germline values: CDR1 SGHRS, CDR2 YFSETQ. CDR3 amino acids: CASSLAPGQTYEQYF. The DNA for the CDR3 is TGCGCCAGCAGTTTGGCTCCGGGACAGACCTACGAGCAGTACTTC.

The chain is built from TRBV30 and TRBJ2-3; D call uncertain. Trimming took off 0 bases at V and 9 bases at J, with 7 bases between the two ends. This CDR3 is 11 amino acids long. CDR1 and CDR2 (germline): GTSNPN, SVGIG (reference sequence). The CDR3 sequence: CAWSVPNTQYF. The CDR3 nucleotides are TGTGCCTGGAGTGTCCCGAACACGCAGTATTTT.

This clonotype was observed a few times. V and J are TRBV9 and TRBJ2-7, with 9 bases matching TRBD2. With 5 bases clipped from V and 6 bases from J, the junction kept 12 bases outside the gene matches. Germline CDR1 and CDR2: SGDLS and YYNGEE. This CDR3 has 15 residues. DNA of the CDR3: TGTGCCAGCAGTGAGGGCGGGAGGGCCCTCGGCGAGCAGTACTTC. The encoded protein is CASSEGGRALGEQYF.

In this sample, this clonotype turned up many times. The CDR3 spells CASSSTGSGPEAFF. The CDR3, as DNA: TGTGCCAGCAGTTCAACAGGGTCAGGGCCTGAAGCTTTCTTT. The chain couples TRBV27 to TRBJ1-1; tentative D call: TRBD1 (6 bases). Germline V CDR1 and CDR2: MNHEY, SMNVEV (reference sequence). Trimming stripped 4 bases from V and 6 bases from J, with 15 bases between. The CDR3 runs 14 residues.

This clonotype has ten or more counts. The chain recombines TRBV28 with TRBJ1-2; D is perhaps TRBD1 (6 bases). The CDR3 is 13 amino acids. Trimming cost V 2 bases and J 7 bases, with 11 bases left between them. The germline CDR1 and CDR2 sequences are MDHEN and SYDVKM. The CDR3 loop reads CASSLNRDSGYTF. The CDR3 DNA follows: TGTGCCAGCAGTTTAAACAGGGACTCTGGCTACACCTTC.

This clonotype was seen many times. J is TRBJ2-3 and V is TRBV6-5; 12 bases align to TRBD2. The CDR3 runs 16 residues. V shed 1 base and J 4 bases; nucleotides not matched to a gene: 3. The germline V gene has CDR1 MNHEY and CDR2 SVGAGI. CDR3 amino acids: CASSYYRTSGADTQYF. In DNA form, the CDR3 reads TGTGCCAGCAGTTACTATCGGACTAGCGGGGCAGATACGCAGTATTTT.

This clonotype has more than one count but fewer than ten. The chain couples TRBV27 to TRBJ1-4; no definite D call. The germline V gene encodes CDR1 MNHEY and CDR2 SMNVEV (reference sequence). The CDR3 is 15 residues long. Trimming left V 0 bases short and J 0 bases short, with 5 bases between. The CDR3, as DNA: TGTGCCAGCAGTTTATCCCTAGCAACTAATGAAAAACTGTTTTTT. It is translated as CASSLSLATNEKLFF.

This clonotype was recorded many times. CDR3 region: CASSFWSISAYGYTF. DNA of the CDR3: TGTGCCAGCAGTTTTTGGTCCATTAGCGCCTATGGCTACACCTTC. This chain joins TRBV12-3 or TRBV12-4 and TRBJ1-2, with D unresolved. There are 15 residues in the CDR3. The V gene lost 3 bases and the J gene lost 4 bases, with 15 bases spanning the gap.

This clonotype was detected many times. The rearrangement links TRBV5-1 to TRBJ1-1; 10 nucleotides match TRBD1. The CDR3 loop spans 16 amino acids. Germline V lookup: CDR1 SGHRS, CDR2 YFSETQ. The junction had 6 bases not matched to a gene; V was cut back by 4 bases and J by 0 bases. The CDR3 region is CASSIRDRGLNTEAFF. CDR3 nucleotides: TGCGCCAGCAGCATCCGGGACAGGGGATTGAACACTGAAGCTTTCTTT. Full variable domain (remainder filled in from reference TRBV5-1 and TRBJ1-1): KAGVTQTPRYLIKTRGQQVTLSCSPISGHRSVSWYQQTPGQGLQFLFEYFSETQRNKGNFPGRFSGRQFSNSRSEMNVSTLELGDSALYLCASSIRDRGLNTEAFFGQGTRLTVV.

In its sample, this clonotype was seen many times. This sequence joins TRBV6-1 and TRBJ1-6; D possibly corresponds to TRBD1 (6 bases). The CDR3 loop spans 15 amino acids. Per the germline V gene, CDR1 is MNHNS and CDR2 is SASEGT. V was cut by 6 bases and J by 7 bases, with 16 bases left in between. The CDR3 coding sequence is TGTGCCAGCAGCGCAGGGGTTTCCCTAAATTCACCCCTCCACTTT. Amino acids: CASSAGVSLNSPLHF.